Each of the 26 T cell receptor beta chains below was sequenced from the same sample in a study of blood T cell repertoires in COVID-19 (dated by TCRdb to about 2020). The protocol used for the library was the immunoSEQ multiplex PCR assay. TCRdb limited this immuneACCESS table to in-frame rearrangements with V and J called. A share of clones is missing; checked studies link under half to unresolved V genes, and the rest is unexplained. The sample table shows 23,000 or so clones, and roughly 83% are seen once. 3.2% of the sample is in the top ten clones. Material for sequencing was peripheral blood. These receptor sequences come from a middle-aged man with acute or convalescent COVID-19.

J is TRBJ1-4 and V is TRBV6-2 or TRBV6-3; 8 bases align to TRBD1. V shed 6 bases, J shed 6 bases, and the junction held 12 bases outside the gene matches. The CDR3 runs 16 residues. Germline V gene data show CDR1 as MNHEY and CDR2 as SVGEGT. The CDR3 here is CASSSDRVESDEKLFF. The DNA for the CDR3 is TGTGCCAGCAGCTCGGACAGGGTAGAATCGGATGAAAAACTGTTTTTT.

The chain carries TRBV9 and TRBJ1-3, with TRBD1 matching 7 bases. Germline values: CDR1 SGDLS, CDR2 YYNGEE. Trimming took 0 bases from V and 4 from J; bases not matched to a gene: 7. The CDR3 length is 16 residues. The CDR3 region has the DNA TGTGCCAGCAGCGTAGGCCCTACAGGGGACGGAAACACCATATATTTT. It is translated as CASSVGPTGDGNTIYF.

A single count supports this clone. This sequence joins TRBV10-3 and TRBJ1-1; 8 positions match TRBD1. The junction had 8 bases not matched to a gene; V was cut back by 7 bases and J by 4 bases. The CDR3 spans 14 residues. CDR1 and CDR2 from the germline V gene are ENHRY and SYGVKD. In DNA, the CDR3 is TGTGCCATCAACCGAGGACAGGGAGGCACTGAAGCTTTCTTT. Protein product: CAINRGQGGTEAFF.

The J gene is TRBJ2-7, the V gene TRBV30; the D gene is possibly TRBD1 (5 bases). The CDR3 is made up of 14 amino acids. V dropped 3 bases and J dropped 1 base, with 13 bases sitting between them. Germline V gene sequence: CDR1 GTSNPN, CDR2 SVGIG (reference sequence). CDR3 sequence (DNA): TGTGCCTGGAGAACTGGACACTCATCCTACGAGCAGTACTTC. This sequence encodes CAWRTGHSSYEQYF.

In its sample, this clone was seen once. It is unclear where the CDR3 begins or ends on the DNA, so no DNA is shown, and the CDR3 is as TCRdb lists it. The CDR3 protein is CASSLFLSKAGQNTGELFF. The chain combines TRBV7-2 with TRBJ2-2; the D call TRBD2 from the table was never checked on the DNA. Germline values: CDR1 SGHTA, CDR2 FQGNSA. The CDR3 is made up of 19 amino acids, end residues included.

On this clone: This sample includes further DNA sequences coding for the same CDR3. The V and J genes are TRBV7-9 and TRBJ2-2, with 9 bases aligning to TRBD1. V gave up 5 bases and J gave up 2 bases; unmatched junction bases: 3. CDR1 is SEHNR and CDR2 is FQNEAQ in the germline V gene (reference sequence). This CDR3 contains 15 residues. The CDR3 DNA reads TGTGCCAGCAGCACGGACAGGGGAAACACCGGGGAGCTGTTTTTT. It is translated as CASSTDRGNTGELFF. Combining the CDR3 with reference TRBV7-9 and TRBJ2-2 gives the whole variable domain DTGVSQNPRHKITKRGQNVTFRCDPISEHNRLYWYRQTLGQGPEFLTYFQNEAQLEKSRLLSDRFSAERPKGSFSTLEIQRTEQGDSAMYLCASSTDRGNTGELFFGEGSRLTVL.

This clone appeared a few times. The V gene is TRBV7-9, the J gene TRBJ1-6; D unresolved. Germline CDR1 and CDR2: SEHNR and FQNEAQ (reference sequence). Trimming took 5 bases from V and 10 from J, leaving 9 bases between them. The CDR3 loop spans 12 amino acids. The CDR3: CASSRILSPLHF. The CDR3 DNA follows: TGTGCCAGCAGCCGAATACTATCACCCCTCCACTTT.

This clone has just one count. The chain has TRBV3-1 (or the pseudogene TRBV3-2) and TRBJ2-1; TRBD1 aligns across 10 bases. This CDR3 is 15 amino acids long. The V and J ends lost 1 base and 6 bases, in that order; junction bases with no gene match: 3. CDR1 and CDR2 (germline): LGHDT, YNNKEL (reference sequence). As DNA, the CDR3 is TGTGCCAGCAGCCAAGGGACAGGGGGTTTCAATGAGCAGTTCTTC. Its protein product is CASSQGTGGFNEQFF.

This clone was recorded only once. This sequence joins TRBV5-1 and TRBJ1-6; 9 bases are a match to TRBD1. Germline CDR1 SGHRS, CDR2 YFSETQ. The CDR3 covers 16 residues. V shed 0 bases, J shed 6 bases, and the junction held 4 bases outside the gene matches. The DNA for the CDR3 is TGCGCCAGCAGCTTGGGCTTGGGACAGGGTAATTCACCCCTCCACTTT. It yields the protein CASSLGLGQGNSPLHF.

J is TRBJ1-5 and V is TRBV5-1; TRBD1 might be the D (5 bases). Germline CDR1 is SGHRS and CDR2 is YFSETQ. The CDR3 is 15 residues long. V lost 2 bases, J lost 5 bases, and 14 bases lay in between. The DNA of the CDR3 is TGCGCCAGCAGCTTAGTAGGGGAAAGCGATCAGCCCCAGCATTTT. The encoded protein is CASSLVGESDQPQHF.

The chain links TRBV7-9 to TRBJ2-4; TRBD1 matches 7 bases. The germline CDR1 and CDR2 sequences are SEHNR and FQNEAQ (reference sequence). J gave up 2 bases and V 5 bases, and 6 bases lay outside the gene matches. CDR3 length: 15 amino acids. CDR3 in amino acids: CASSRTGLSKNIQYF. The CDR3 DNA reads TGTGCCAGCAGCCGGACAGGTCTCTCCAAAAACATTCAGTACTTC. Based on the CDR3 plus reference TRBV7-9 and TRBJ2-4, the full variable domain is DTGVSQNPRHKITKRGQNVTFRCDPISEHNRLYWYRQTLGQGPEFLTYFQNEAQLEKSRLLSDRFSAERPKGSFSTLEIQRTEQGDSAMYLCASSRTGLSKNIQYFGAGTRLSVL.

This sequence joins TRBV5-1 and TRBJ1-2; D may be TRBD1 (5 bases). The CDR3 is 14 amino acids. V lost 3 bases, J lost 4 bases, and 13 bases lay in between. In germline, CDR1 is SGHRS, CDR2 YFSETQ. The CDR3 is CASSYSGDGYGYTF. The DNA for the CDR3 is TGCGCCAGCAGCTATTCGGGGGATGGCTATGGCTACACCTTC.

The chain carries TRBV3-1 (or the pseudogene TRBV3-2) and TRBJ2-1, with D possibly being TRBD2 (7 bases). The CDR3 runs 15 residues. Germline assignment: CDR1 LGHDT and CDR2 YNNKEL (reference sequence). V gave up 4 bases and J gave up 3 bases, with 13 bases separating them. CDR3 residues: CASSPRGALYNEQFF. CDR3 coding DNA: TGTGCCAGCAGCCCCCGGGGGGCCCTCTACAATGAGCAGTTCTTC.

The chain employs TRBV9 and TRBJ2-5, with 10 bases lining up with TRBD2. V was clipped by 0 bases and J by 5 bases; unmatched bases: 10. This CDR3 has 17 residues. The V gene's germline CDR1 is SGDLS and CDR2 YYNGEE. The CDR3 coding sequence is TGTGCCAGCAGCGTAGCTACGGGAGGACTAGCGGTGGAGACCCAGTACTTC. It is translated as CASSVATGGLAVETQYF.

This clone showed up just once. V is TRBV21-1 and J is TRBJ1-2; the table names TRBD1, a call not compared with the DNA. TRBV21-1 is reported as a pseudogene. CDR3 length: 16 residues. DNA of the CDR3: TGTGCCAGCAGCGCCCCCGGGACAGGCGTCCACTATGGCTACACCTTC. The encoded protein is CASSAPGTGVHYGYTF.

The genes are TRBV4-1 and TRBJ1-5; the match to TRBD1 covers 7 bases. This CDR3 has 19 residues. The V gene's germline CDR1 is MGHRA and CDR2 YSYEKL. Germline trimming cut 0 bases from V and 2 bases from J; bases unmatched to any gene: 13. CDR3: CASSQDLGTGELRNQPQHF. The CDR3 DNA is TGCGCCAGCAGCCAAGATCTAGGTACAGGGGAGTTACGCAATCAGCCCCAGCATTTT.

The V and J genes are TRBV10-3 and TRBJ1-5, with 9 bases identical to TRBD1. CDR3 length: 15 residues. J was trimmed by 0 bases and V by 4 bases; bases with no gene match: 1. The V gene's germline CDR1 is ENHRY and CDR2 SYGVKD. This CDR3 is CAISGGQGSNQPQHF. Here the CDR3 DNA reads TGTGCCATCAGTGGGGGACAGGGTAGCAATCAGCCCCAGCATTTT.

The genes are TRBV3-1 (or the pseudogene TRBV3-2) and TRBJ1-4; 9 nucleotides line up with TRBD1. With V trimmed by 4 bases and J by 7 bases, 7 bases remained unmatched. CDR1 and CDR2 from the germline V gene are LGHDT and YNNKEL (reference sequence). The CDR3 spans 15 residues. CDR3 sequence (DNA): TGTGCCAGCAGCCGGGGACAGGGATCACGTGAAAAACTGTTTTTT. It codes for CASSRGQGSREKLFF.

The chain is built from TRBV4-3 and TRBJ1-5; D is unclear. Germline CDR1 reads LGHNA; CDR2 reads YSLEER. V was trimmed by 0 bases and J by 3 bases, leaving 9 bases between them. The length of the CDR3 is 15 residues. For the CDR3, the DNA is TGCGCCAGCAGCCAAGATCGGGGTTTCAATCAGCCCCAGCATTTT. Protein product: CASSQDRGFNQPQHF.

V gene TRBV7-8 combines with J gene TRBJ1-5; tentative D call: TRBD1 (5 bases). Looked up from germline, CDR1 is SGHVS and CDR2 is FQNEAQ. The CDR3 contains 16 residues. V was pared by 5 bases and J by 1 base, with 15 bases between. The CDR3 loop is CASSPYFGGSNQPQHF. The CDR3 DNA reads TGTGCCAGCAGCCCCTATTTTGGGGGGAGCAATCAGCCCCAGCATTTT.

The chain carries TRBV5-4 and TRBJ1-2; D is ambiguous. Germline-derived CDR1 and CDR2 are SGHNT and YYREEE (reference sequence). The ends were cut back, 5 bases at V and 2 bases at J, with 10 bases in the middle. The CDR3 loop spans 13 amino acids. CDR3 loop: CASSLNSNYGYTF. The CDR3 coding sequence is TGTGCCAGCAGTTTGAACAGCAACTATGGCTACACCTTC. Based on the CDR3 plus reference TRBV5-4 and TRBJ1-2, the full variable domain is ETGVTQSPTHLIKTRGQQVTLRCSSQSGHNTVSWYQQALGQGPQFIFQYYREEENGRGNFPPRFSGLQFPNYSSELNVNALELDDSALYLCASSLNSNYGYTFGSGTRLTVV.

This clone has more than one count but fewer than ten. The chain links TRBV19 to TRBJ2-5; 9 bases match TRBD1. There are 14 residues in the CDR3. Germline V gene lookup returns CDR1 LNHDA and CDR2 SQIVND (reference sequence). Germline trimming cut 3 bases from V and 5 bases from J; bases unmatched to any gene: 4. CDR3 protein: CASSMGQGRETQYF. The DNA of the CDR3 is TGTGCCAGTAGTATGGGACAGGGTAGGGAGACCCAGTACTTC.

The chain couples TRBV7-2 to TRBJ1-1; 8 nucleotides match TRBD1. The V gene's germline CDR1 is SGHTA and CDR2 FQGNSA. The CDR3 runs 15 residues. Trimming at V came to 5 bases and at J to 5 bases, leaving 10 bases not matched to a gene. The CDR3 region is CASSPRQGALTEAFF. The CDR3 DNA follows: TGTGCCAGCAGCCCGCGCCAGGGGGCTTTAACTGAAGCTTTCTTT. Drawing the rest from reference TRBV7-2 and TRBJ1-1, the complete variable domain is GAGVSQSPSNKVTEKGKDVELRCDPISGHTALYWYRQSLGQGLEFLIYFQGNSAPDKSGLPSDRFSAERTGGSVSTLTIQRTQQEDSAVYLCASSPRQGALTEAFFGQGTRLTVV.

The chain recombines TRBV4-1 with TRBJ2-7; the match to TRBD2 covers 14 bases. The CDR3 extends over 16 amino acids. V trimming: 0 bases; J trimming: 5 bases; junction bases outside the gene matches: 3. In germline, CDR1 is MGHRA, CDR2 YSYEKL. CDR3 bases: TGCGCCAGCAGCCAAGAGGGACTAGCGGGAGTGAACGAGCAGTACTTC. It encodes CASSQEGLAGVNEQYF.

The rearrangement joins TRBV7-6 to TRBJ1-1, with a weak D call TRBD1 (6 bases). V was cut by 5 bases and J by 0 bases, with 10 bases left in between. The CDR3 extends over 14 amino acids. In germline, CDR1 is SGHVS, CDR2 FNYEAQ. The CDR3 spells CASSPTGMNTEAFF. Here the CDR3 DNA reads TGTGCCAGCAGCCCTACAGGGATGAACACTGAAGCTTTCTTT.

This clone appeared a single time. The V call is TRBV7-9, the J call TRBJ1-3; 7 positions match TRBD1. CDR3 length equals 15 residues. Germline values: CDR1 SEHNR, CDR2 FQNEAQ (reference sequence). With 5 bases clipped from V and 2 bases from J, the junction kept 6 bases outside the gene matches. The CDR3 here is CASSQHRGPGNTIYF. CDR3 sequence (DNA): TGTGCCAGCAGCCAACACAGGGGACCTGGAAACACCATATATTTT. Supplemented by reference TRBV7-9 and TRBJ1-3, the full variable domain reads DTGVSQNPRHKITKRGQNVTFRCDPISEHNRLYWYRQTLGQGPEFLTYFQNEAQLEKSRLLSDRFSAERPKGSFSTLEIQRTEQGDSAMYLCASSQHRGPGNTIYFGEGSWLTVV.